The present T cell receptor (beta chain) was sequenced within a study of blood T cells in healthy people across ages. Study conclusions and caveats: Roughly linear declines in TCR beta diversity per million T cells occurred with age. Researchers said unsorted PBMCs prevented a conclusive naive versus antigen-experienced comparison.

Primed by a sample-barcoded 5' primer and a J-beta primer mix, a second PCR proceeded for about 6 to 12 cycles. TCRdb processed the 5' RACE reads anew with MiXCR; each CDR3 protein has one entry. This sample has 1.5 million to 2 million distinct CDR3 sequences, with about two fifths found just once. Regarding this clonotype: Its antigen is undetermined.

V lost 6 bases and J 7 bases, leaving 14 bases between the germline ends. Per the germline V gene, CDR1 is SQVTM and CDR2 is ANQGSEA. The CDR3 length is 12 residues. V usage is TRBV29-1 and J usage is TRBJ2-3; D is perhaps TRBD1 (6 bases). The source of this sequence is a human donor in good health. What was sequenced was blood. In DNA, the CDR3 is TGCAGCGTCTTCCAGGGGCCGAATACGCAGTATTTT. Translation gives CSVFQGPNTQYF.